This passage covers 27 T cell receptor beta chains from one sample sequenced in a study of T cell responses to AZD1222 COVID-19 vaccine. Repertoires were generated with immunoSEQ multiplex PCR, while TCRdb's copy carries only in-frame clones and drops some. The table shows over 150,000 clones, with about nine tenths occurring only once. The source was peripheral blood, collected on day 0 of AZD1222 vaccination. All receptors come from an adult in good health.

The chain employs TRBV6-5 and TRBJ1-1, with D hard to call. This CDR3 is 13 amino acids long. Germline V gene data show CDR1 as MNHEY and CDR2 as SVGAGI. V dropped 6 bases and J dropped 4 bases, with 12 bases sitting between them. CDR3 nucleotides: TGTGCCAGCAGGGCCGGGTGGGGCACTGAAGCTTTCTTT. Protein product: CASRAGWGTEAFF.

As DNA, the CDR3 is TGTGCCAGCAGCTTAGGCGGACAGCAGAACACCGGGGAGCTGTTTTTT. It codes for CASSLGGQQNTGELFF. The rearrangement links TRBV7-9 to TRBJ2-2; perhaps TRBD1 as D (6 bases). Germline loops: CDR1 SEHNR, CDR2 FQNEAQ (reference sequence). Trimming removed 1 base from V and 1 base from J, with 10 bases in between. CDR3 length equals 16 residues.

The gene calls are TRBV28 and TRBJ1-2; TRBD1 matches 9 bases. There are 15 residues in the CDR3. The trim removed 5 bases at V and 9 bases at J, leaving 13 bases unmatched. CDR1 is MDHEN, CDR2 SYDVKM, per germline. CDR3 bases: TGTGCCAGCAGTCCCCCCCAGGACAGGGGAAATCGCTACACCTTC. Encoded protein: CASSPPQDRGNRYTF.

The J gene is TRBJ2-7, the V gene TRBV7-9; tentatively, D is TRBD1 (6 bases). The CDR3 sequence is 14 residues long. CDR1 SEHNR and CDR2 FQNEAQ come from the germline V gene (reference sequence). V was cut by 1 base and J by 0 bases, with 7 bases left in between. CDR3 sequence: CASSLGTVSYEQYF. As DNA, the CDR3 is TGTGCCAGCAGCTTAGGGACAGTCTCCTACGAGCAGTACTTC.

This clone was found a few times. The gene calls are TRBV28 and TRBJ1-2, with 11 bases aligning to TRBD1. V trimming: 2 bases; J trimming: 4 bases; junction bases outside the gene matches: 9. This CDR3 has 17 amino acids. Per the germline V gene, CDR1 is MDHEN and CDR2 is SYDVKM. The CDR3, as DNA: TGTGCCAGCAGTTTAATAGGACAGGGGGCGGTGGGCTATGGCTACACCTTC. It translates to CASSLIGQGAVGYGYTF.

V gene TRBV19 combines with J gene TRBJ1-2; D is uncertain. The ends were cut back, 7 bases at V and 2 bases at J, with 17 bases in the middle. The germline V gene has CDR1 LNHDA and CDR2 SQIVND (reference sequence). The CDR3 has 15 amino acids. CDR3 residues: CASTPPGMENYGYTF. CDR3 bases: TGTGCCAGTACCCCACCGGGCATGGAAAACTATGGCTACACCTTC.

CDR3 loop: CATSRGVSSTEAFF. For the CDR3, the DNA is TGTGCCACCAGCAGAGGGGTGTCATCCACTGAAGCTTTCTTT. The chain uses TRBV15 and TRBJ1-1; D is unclear. The V gene's germline CDR1 is LNHNV and CDR2 YYDKDF (reference sequence). Trimming removed 1 base at V and 4 bases at J, with 10 bases between. This CDR3 has 14 residues.

V gene TRBV7-2 combines with J gene TRBJ2-1, with 7 nucleotides matching TRBD2. The CDR3 runs 18 residues. Trimming took 2 bases from V and 3 from J; bases not matched to a gene: 13. In germline, CDR1 is SGHTA, CDR2 FQGNSA. The CDR3: CASSLLGTAGIYYNEQFF. As DNA, the CDR3 is TGTGCCAGCAGCTTATTGGGAACAGCGGGGATATACTACAATGAGCAGTTCTTC.

The V and J genes are TRBV4-1 and TRBJ1-1, with D uncertain. The CDR3 is 14 amino acids. Trimming took 4 bases from V and 4 from J, leaving 13 bases between them. Germline V lookup: CDR1 MGHRA, CDR2 YSYEKL. The CDR3 bases are TGCGCCAGCAGCCCAGGACGGGAGGGCACTGAAGCTTTCTTT. It codes for CASSPGREGTEAFF.

The J gene is TRBJ1-3, the V gene TRBV3-1 (or the pseudogene TRBV3-2); D is undetermined. CDR1 is LGHDT, CDR2 YNNKEL, per germline (reference sequence). The CDR3 is made up of 12 amino acids. Trimming took 5 bases from V and 4 from J, leaving 6 bases between them. CDR3 coding DNA: TGTGCCAGCAGCAGTCAAGGAAACACCATATATTTT. Translated, it gives CASSSQGNTIYF.

The chain uses TRBV7-2 and TRBJ1-6, with D possibly matching TRBD1 (5 bases). V lost 3 bases and J 10 bases, leaving 13 bases between the germline ends. The germline CDR1 and CDR2 sequences are SGHTA and FQGNSA. CDR3 length equals 14 residues. As DNA, the CDR3 is TGTGCCAGCAGCTTTGGGAAATGGGGCTCACCCCTCCACTTT. Its translation: CASSFGKWGSPLHF. Full variable domain (remainder filled in from reference TRBV7-2 and TRBJ1-6): GAGVSQSPSNKVTEKGKDVELRCDPISGHTALYWYRQSLGQGLEFLIYFQGNSAPDKSGLPSDRFSAERTGGSVSTLTIQRTQQEDSAVYLCASSFGKWGSPLHFGNGTRLTVT.

This clone was picked up one time. J is TRBJ2-7 and V is TRBV2; no reliable D call. Trimming cost V 7 bases and J 7 bases, with 14 bases left between them. Germline CDR1 reads SNHLY; CDR2 reads FYNNEI. This CDR3 contains 12 residues. The DNA of the CDR3 is TGTGCCAGCATCGGTTTAGAGATGGAGCAGTACTTC. Its translation is CASIGLEMEQYF.

The V and J genes are TRBV30 and TRBJ2-2; D is undetermined. In germline, CDR1 is GTSNPN, CDR2 SVGIG (reference sequence). This CDR3 has 14 residues. V lost 3 bases to trimming and J lost 4 bases, with 12 bases between them. The CDR3 spells CAWRVSGSTGELFF. In nucleotides, the CDR3 is TGTGCCTGGAGGGTATCTGGGTCCACCGGGGAGCTGTTTTTT.

The chain recombines TRBV7-2 with TRBJ2-2; D tentatively fits TRBD1 or TRBD2 (5 bases each). The CDR3 is made up of 16 amino acids. Trimming took 4 bases from V and 5 from J, leaving 17 bases between them. CDR1 is SGHTA and CDR2 is FQGNSA in the germline V gene. CDR3 nucleotide sequence: TGTGCCAGCAGCTCAGCCGGGACCTCTGCTACCGGGGAGCTGTTTTTT. The encoded protein is CASSSAGTSATGELFF.

To note about this clone: One end of the junction fails to match germline, which may point to a read error. V is TRBV7-7 and J is TRBJ2-5, with TRBD2 matching over 7 bases. The CDR3 is made up of 13 amino acids. CDR1 and CDR2 (germline): SSHAT, FNYEAQ (reference sequence). The CDR3 sequence is CASSQAGTETQYF. CDR3 bases: TGTGCTAGCAGCCAAGCGGGGACGGAGACCCAGTACTTC.

The chain carries TRBV7-8 and TRBJ1-6; D unclear. The V and J ends lost 4 bases and 5 bases respectively, with 15 bases between them. Germline V gives CDR1 SGHVS, CDR2 FQNEAQ. The length of the CDR3 is 16 residues. CDR3 in DNA: TGTGCCAGCAGCTCCTCGTCCCGGGTGGATAATTCACCCCTCCACTTT. Its translation: CASSSSSRVDNSPLHF.

The chain links TRBV4-1 to TRBJ1-2, with 8 bases matching TRBD1. CDR1 is MGHRA, CDR2 YSYEKL, per germline. V shed 5 bases, J shed 3 bases, and the junction held 5 bases outside the gene matches. The CDR3 is 14 amino acids. DNA for the CDR3: TGCGCCAGCAGCTCCCCAGGGGGCGACTATGGCTACACCTTC. It yields the protein CASSSPGGDYGYTF.

This chain links TRBV4-2 with TRBJ2-1; 12 nucleotides agree with TRBD2. Germline CDR1 reads LGHNA; CDR2 reads YNFKEQ. Unmatched junction bases numbered 10, after V lost 1 base and J lost 0 bases. This CDR3 spans 20 amino acids. In DNA form, the CDR3 reads TGTGCCAGCAGCCAAGGACCGGGACTAGCGGGCGAGAGCTCCTACAATGAGCAGTTCTTC. Protein: CASSQGPGLAGESSYNEQFF.

The chain joins TRBV4-1 to TRBJ1-2; TRBD1 might be the D (6 bases). The CDR3 runs to 16 residues. Trimming took 0 bases from V and 6 from J, leaving 17 bases between them. Germline V lookup: CDR1 MGHRA, CDR2 YSYEKL. CDR3 sequence (DNA): TGCGCCAGCAGCCAAGATCCCGTGAGCGCAGGGGATGGCTACACCTTC. Translating gives CASSQDPVSAGDGYTF.

The count of this clone is one. The rearrangement joins TRBV7-9 to TRBJ1-1; 7 bases line up with TRBD1. The CDR3 length is 14 residues. V dropped 5 bases and J dropped 1; count of bases not matched to a gene: 4. Per germline, CDR1 SEHNR and CDR2 FQNEAQ (reference sequence). Written as DNA, the CDR3 is TGTGCCAGCAGCAAGGGACAGAGGAACACTGAAGCTTTCTTT. It codes for CASSKGQRNTEAFF.

In DNA, the CDR3 is TGTGCCAGCAGTTCCTTAGCGGGGGGCCACGGGGAGCAGTACTTC. It yields the protein CASSSLAGGHGEQYF. The chain couples TRBV6-6 to TRBJ2-7; 10 bases are a match to TRBD2. This CDR3 has 15 amino acids. V lost 4 bases, J lost 7 bases, and 10 bases stayed unmatched. Germline CDR1 and CDR2: MNHNY and SVGAGI (reference sequence).

The chain is built from TRBV15 and TRBJ1-2, with D possibly TRBD1 on 6 matching bases. Trimming left V 4 bases short and J 2 bases short, with 17 bases between. This CDR3 has 16 amino acids. The germline gives CDR1 LNHNV, CDR2 YYDKDF (reference sequence). DNA of the CDR3: TGTGCCACCAGCATTAGTGGACAGCCTAGAAACTATGGCTACACCTTC. Its protein product is CATSISGQPRNYGYTF.

This chain joins TRBV7-9 and TRBJ2-5; either TRBD1 or TRBD2 may fit D (6 bases each). This CDR3 comprises 14 residues. Germline-derived CDR1 and CDR2 are SEHNR and FQNEAQ (reference sequence). Trimming removed 4 bases from V and 5 bases from J, with 14 bases in between. CDR3 loop: CASSSSGAGETQYF. CDR3 DNA: TGTGCCAGCAGCTCCTCGGGGGCCGGGGAGACCCAGTACTTC.

The rearrangement links TRBV2 to TRBJ1-6; D possibly corresponds to TRBD1 (6 bases). The germline CDR1 and CDR2 sequences are SNHLY and FYNNEI. The CDR3 loop spans 14 amino acids. Trimming shortened V by 6 bases and J by 7 bases, and 13 bases separated the two germline ends. CDR3 DNA: TGTGCCAGCAGGATTAGGGGGATGAATTCACCCCTCCACTTT. Translation: CASRIRGMNSPLHF.

The chain combines TRBV5-1 with TRBJ1-5, with TRBD1 matching 10 bases. This CDR3 comprises 16 residues. J lost 4 bases, V lost 4 bases, and 8 bases had no gene match. CDR1 is SGHRS and CDR2 is YFSETQ in the germline V gene. The CDR3 nucleotides are TGCGCCAGCAGCCCCGGGACAGGGGCTTTAAATCAGCCCCAGCATTTT. This translates into CASSPGTGALNQPQHF.

The V gene is TRBV7-9, the J gene TRBJ1-2; D not certain. There are 12 residues in the CDR3. Germline-derived CDR1 and CDR2 are SEHNR and FQNEAQ (reference sequence). V was clipped by 5 bases and J by 3 bases, with 7 bases between them. CDR3 protein: CASSAQDYGYTF. CDR3 DNA: TGTGCCAGCAGCGCCCAGGACTATGGCTACACCTTC.

The gene calls are TRBV6-4 and TRBJ2-2, with D maybe TRBD1 (5 bases). The germline CDR1 and CDR2 sequences are MRHNA and SNTAGT. The CDR3 is 15 amino acids. V was cut by 0 bases and J by 0 bases, with 5 bases left in between. The CDR3 sequence is CASSDSTANTGELFF. Written as DNA, the CDR3 is TGTGCCAGCAGTGACTCGACAGCGAACACCGGGGAGCTGTTTTTT.